These 30 T cell receptor beta chains originate from one sample sequenced in a study of blood T cell repertoires in COVID-19. Libraries were prepared by immunoSEQ multiplex PCR; TCRdb keeps only in-frame clonotypes and omits some of them. The sample carries 65,000 to 90,000 clones, around nine tenths recorded once. The sample consisted of peripheral blood. These receptors were obtained from a human donor in a cohort sampled during active COVID-19.

The rearrangement links TRBV6-6 to TRBJ2-7, with D possibly TRBD2 on 7 matching bases. The CDR3 extends over 16 amino acids. Trimming stripped 2 bases from V and 1 base from J, with 15 bases between. The germline V gene encodes CDR1 MNHNY and CDR2 SVGAGI (reference sequence). CDR3 nucleotides: TGTGCCAGCAGTTACGCTGAACAGGGAGGGTCCTACGAGCAGTACTTC. Amino acids: CASSYAEQGGSYEQYF.

This chain joins TRBV28 and TRBJ1-6, with 8 positions matching TRBD1. This CDR3 has 13 amino acids. Trimming took 7 bases from V and 13 from J; bases not matched to a gene: 9. Germline V lookup: CDR1 MDHEN, CDR2 SYDVKM. Here the CDR3 reads CASTWGQARPLHF. The CDR3 coding sequence is TGTGCCAGCACTTGGGGACAGGCACGGCCCCTCCACTTT.

V usage is TRBV6-1 and J usage is TRBJ2-7; perhaps TRBD1 as D (5 bases). Germline CDR1 and CDR2: MNHNS and SASEGT. CDR3 length: 12 amino acids. Trimming removed 2 bases at V and 3 bases at J, with 5 bases between. The CDR3 DNA is TGTGCCAGCAGTGAAAGGGGCTACGAGCAGTACTTC. As protein: CASSERGYEQYF.

This clone was seen only a few times. The chain employs TRBV7-9 and TRBJ2-1, with a tentative D call TRBD1 (6 bases). The length of the CDR3 is 15 residues. V was trimmed by 2 bases and J by 3 bases, leaving 11 bases between them. Germline V gives CDR1 SEHNR, CDR2 FQNEAQ (reference sequence). DNA for the CDR3: TGTGCCAGCAGCTTAACAGGGACATACTACAATGAGCAGTTCTTC. Its protein product is CASSLTGTYYNEQFF.

This clone has a single count. This chain uses TRBV6-2 or TRBV6-3 with TRBJ2-1; 9 bases fit TRBD1. The junction had 8 bases not matched to a gene; V was cut back by 0 bases and J by 8 bases. This CDR3 spans 16 amino acids. CDR1 is MNHEY and CDR2 is SVGEGT in the germline V gene. CDR3 region: CASSYSRGQGSDEQFF. CDR3 sequence (DNA): TGTGCCAGCAGTTACTCGAGAGGACAGGGGTCGGATGAGCAGTTCTTC.

J is TRBJ1-4 and V is TRBV6-6; D perhaps matches TRBD1 (6 bases). Trimming removed 2 bases from V and 2 bases from J, with 9 bases in between. CDR1 is MNHNY, CDR2 SVGAGI, per germline (reference sequence). The CDR3 loop spans 15 amino acids. CDR3 sequence (DNA): TGTGCCAGCAGTTACCACACAGGGACTAATGAAAAACTGTTTTTT. It codes for CASSYHTGTNEKLFF.

The chain joins TRBV28 to TRBJ2-3; TRBD2 matches at 8 bases. The V gene's germline CDR1 is MDHEN and CDR2 SYDVKM. This CDR3 has 13 residues. J gave up 1 base and V 10 bases, and 4 bases lay outside the gene matches. Here the CDR3 reads CATGGGRTDTQYF. CDR3 DNA: TGTGCCACCGGCGGGGGGCGCACAGATACGCAGTATTTT.

The chain links TRBV7-9 to TRBJ1-2; no clear D. The ends were cut back, 5 bases at V and 5 bases at J, with 9 bases in the middle. This CDR3 contains 12 residues. CDR1 SEHNR and CDR2 FQNEAQ come from the germline V gene (reference sequence). This CDR3 reads CASSQTGYGYTF. Written as DNA, the CDR3 is TGTGCCAGCAGCCAGACCGGGTATGGCTACACCTTC.

The chain employs TRBV7-9 and TRBJ1-2; unclear D gene. The CDR3 runs to 14 residues. CDR1 is SEHNR and CDR2 is FQNEAQ in the germline V gene (reference sequence). Trimming cost V 1 base and J 2 bases, with 8 bases left between them. In DNA form, the CDR3 reads TGTGCCAGCAGCTTAGGTGGCAGGAACTATGGCTACACCTTC. Protein product: CASSLGGRNYGYTF.

The chain links TRBV13 to TRBJ2-1, with a tentative D call TRBD2 (6 bases). Trimming removed 6 bases at V and 3 bases at J, with 18 bases between. CDR1 and CDR2 (germline): PRHDT, FYEKMQ (reference sequence). The CDR3 covers 16 residues. The chain's CDR3 is CASRRIRDSNYNEQFF. In nucleotides, the CDR3 is TGTGCCAGCAGACGTATTAGGGACTCCAACTACAATGAGCAGTTCTTC.

This chain links TRBV7-2 with TRBJ1-1; D perhaps matches TRBD1 (6 bases). Trimming shortened V by 6 bases and J by 10 bases, and 18 bases separated the two germline ends. There are 13 residues in the CDR3. Germline CDR1 and CDR2: SGHTA and FQGNSA. The CDR3 is CASSSRQATLAFF. CDR3 DNA sequence: TGTGCCAGCAGTTCCCGACAGGCCACGCTAGCTTTCTTT.

The V gene is TRBV7-6, the J gene TRBJ1-1, with D tentatively TRBD1 (6 bases). Germline-derived CDR1 and CDR2 are SGHVS and FNYEAQ. V gave up 5 bases and J gave up 4 bases, with 17 bases separating them. The CDR3 spans 15 residues. The CDR3 loop is CASSRTAVMGTEAFF. CDR3 nucleotide sequence: TGTGCCAGCAGCCGGACAGCAGTTATGGGCACTGAAGCTTTCTTT.

The gene calls are TRBV3-1 (or the pseudogene TRBV3-2) and TRBJ1-4; a possible D gene is TRBD1 (5 bases). Germline CDR1 reads LGHDT; CDR2 reads YNNKEL (reference sequence). V gave up 4 bases and J gave up 7 bases, with 13 bases separating them. The CDR3 has 14 residues. Here the CDR3 DNA reads TGTGCCAGCAGCCTCCCAGGGATCGGTGAAAAACTGTTTTTT. It yields the protein CASSLPGIGEKLFF.

The genes are TRBV5-1 and TRBJ2-5; 9 bases are shared with TRBD2. This CDR3 has 18 residues. With 3 bases clipped from V and 1 base from J, the junction kept 13 bases outside the gene matches. Germline V CDR1 and CDR2: SGHRS, YFSETQ. CDR3 nucleotides: TGCGCCAGCAGCTCGGGTTGGGAGCGGGGGGCAACCCAAGAGACCCAGTACTTC. Protein product: CASSSGWERGATQETQYF.

The CDR3, as DNA: TGTGCCAGCAGCTTAGCGTTCAGGGGGGTGAATGGCTACACCTTC. It is translated as CASSLAFRGVNGYTF. The chain links TRBV7-8 to TRBJ1-2, with 7 nucleotides matching TRBD1. CDR1 is SGHVS and CDR2 is FQNEAQ in the germline V gene. J was trimmed by 6 bases and V by 0 bases; bases with no gene match: 7. The CDR3 sequence is 15 residues long.

The V and J genes are TRBV9 and TRBJ2-3; no clear D. V lost 3 bases to trimming and J lost 3 bases, with 14 bases between them. The CDR3 spans 15 residues. The germline CDR1 and CDR2 sequences are SGDLS and YYNGEE. The DNA of the CDR3 is TGTGCCAGCAGCGCGGCAGCGACTCGAACAGATACGCAGTATTTT. It translates to CASSAAATRTDTQYF.

This clone is a singleton in its sample. The chain has TRBV18 and TRBJ2-5; the D gene is possibly TRBD2 (5 bases). The germline V and J ends were trimmed by 0 bases and 3 bases, with 5 bases remaining between them. Germline CDR1 is KGHSH and CDR2 is LQKENI. The CDR3 is made up of 13 amino acids. CDR3 amino acids: CASSPPREETQYF. CDR3 coding DNA: TGTGCCAGCTCACCACCGAGGGAAGAGACCCAGTACTTC.

The chain joins TRBV7-2 to TRBJ2-1, with 10 bases that match TRBD2. Germline CDR1 reads SGHTA; CDR2 reads FQGNSA. The CDR3 runs 18 residues. J gave up 5 bases and V 1 base, and 11 bases lay outside the gene matches. CDR3 sequence (DNA): TGTGCCAGCAGCTTAGATACTAGCGGGGCTCGTTCTCACAATGAGCAGTTCTTC. This sequence encodes CASSLDTSGARSHNEQFF.

This chain connects TRBV27 to TRBJ2-7; D not resolved. The CDR3 contains 14 residues. The ends were cut back, 2 bases at V and 0 bases at J, with 8 bases in the middle. Germline lookup yields CDR1 MNHEY and CDR2 SMNVEV (reference sequence). The CDR3 protein is CASSLDWSSYEQYF. CDR3 in DNA: TGTGCCAGCAGTTTAGATTGGAGCTCCTACGAGCAGTACTTC.

The chain recombines TRBV7-9 with TRBJ2-1; TRBD2 agrees at 10 bases. The CDR3 is made up of 16 amino acids. The V gene end was trimmed by 5 bases and the J gene end by 9 bases; junction bases not matched to a gene: 13. Germline loops: CDR1 SEHNR, CDR2 FQNEAQ (reference sequence). CDR3 DNA: TGTGCCAGCAGCACCCCCTTAGCGGGGGGTTGGGGTGAGCAGTTCTTC. Encoded protein: CASSTPLAGGWGEQFF.

The chain employs TRBV4-3 and TRBJ1-2; tentative D call: TRBD1 (5 bases). CDR3 length: 17 residues. Germline V CDR1 and CDR2: LGHNA, YSLEER. V lost 0 bases and J lost 0, with 14 bases in between. The CDR3 is CASSQERLGATNYGYTF. Written as DNA, the CDR3 is TGCGCCAGCAGCCAAGAGCGTCTTGGGGCGACTAACTATGGCTACACCTTC.

This clone has only one observation. The V gene is TRBV7-2, the J gene TRBJ2-7, with a possible D match to TRBD2 (7 bases). The germline gives CDR1 SGHTA, CDR2 FQGNSA. The CDR3 is 13 amino acids. V gave up 5 bases and J gave up 7 bases, with 15 bases separating them. The chain's CDR3 is CASSGGAEGEQYF. The CDR3 bases are TGTGCCAGCAGCGGGGGGGCCGAGGGGGAGCAGTACTTC.

The chain combines TRBV19 with TRBJ2-2, with a weak D call TRBD2 (5 bases). CDR3 length equals 15 residues. CDR1 is LNHDA, CDR2 SQIVND, per germline (reference sequence). V lost 3 bases and J lost 7, with 15 bases in between. CDR3 amino acids: CASSMRSGGSGELFF. The DNA of the CDR3 is TGTGCCAGTAGTATGAGGAGTGGTGGGAGCGGGGAGCTGTTTTTT.

The chain couples TRBV3-1 (or the pseudogene TRBV3-2) to TRBJ2-5, with D possibly being TRBD1 (6 bases). From germline, CDR1 is LGHDT and CDR2 YNNKEL (reference sequence). This CDR3 region has 16 residues. Trimming removed 4 bases at V and 5 bases at J, with 20 bases between. The CDR3 sequence: CASSRNPPGVGETQYF. The CDR3 bases are TGTGCCAGCAGCCGGAATCCCCCAGGGGTAGGGGAGACCCAGTACTTC.

The V and J genes are TRBV7-6 and TRBJ1-4; D gene ambiguous. The CDR3 runs to 16 residues. The germline V and J ends were trimmed by 1 base and 2 bases, with 11 bases remaining between them. Germline lookup yields CDR1 SGHVS and CDR2 FNYEAQ. CDR3 sequence (DNA): TGTGCCAGCAGCTTAGTGGGAGGTGGGACTAATGAAAAACTGTTTTTT. This translates into CASSLVGGGTNEKLFF.

The CDR3 DNA sequence: TGCAGTGCCCCCGACTATGGCTACACCTTC. Protein sequence: CSAPDYGYTF. The V gene is TRBV20-1, the J gene TRBJ1-2; D ambiguous. From germline, CDR1 is DFQATT and CDR2 SNEGSKA (reference sequence). CDR3 size: 10 residues. Trimming left V 6 bases short and J 3 bases short, with 5 bases between.

V and J are TRBV2 and TRBJ1-2, with no clear D. The CDR3 sequence is 14 residues long. Per germline, CDR1 SNHLY and CDR2 FYNNEI. V shed 3 bases and J shed 0 bases, with 8 bases lying between them. The CDR3 bases are TGTGCCAGCAGTGACATGGCCACTAACTATGGCTACACCTTC. Translated: CASSDMATNYGYTF. Together with reference TRBV2 and TRBJ1-2, the CDR3 gives the full variable domain: EPEVTQTPSHQVTQMGQEVILRCVPISNHLYFYWYRQILGQKVEFLVSFYNNEISEKSEIFDDQFSVERPDGSNFTLKIRSTKLEDSAMYFCASSDMATNYGYTFGSGTRLTVV.

This clone was detected only once. V usage is TRBV18 and J usage is TRBJ2-2; the match to TRBD1 covers 7 bases. Germline V gene lookup returns CDR1 KGHSH and CDR2 LQKENI. J gave up 3 bases and V 4 bases, and 5 bases lay outside the gene matches. The CDR3 spans 15 residues. The DNA for the CDR3 is TGTGCCAGCTCACTTGGGACAGCCCACACCGGGGAGCTGTTTTTT. Encoded protein: CASSLGTAHTGELFF. Looking up the rest from reference TRBV18 and TRBJ2-2 gives the full variable domain: NAGVMQNPRHLVRRRGQEARLRCSPMKGHSHVYWYRQLPEEGLKFMVYLQKENIIDESGMPKERFSAEFPKEGPSILRIQQVVRGDSAAYFCASSLGTAHTGELFFGEGSRLTVL.

This clone was counted a single time. The gene calls are TRBV10-2 and TRBJ2-3; 13 nucleotides align to TRBD2. With V trimmed by 8 bases and J by 4 bases, 3 bases remained unmatched. Germline CDR1 WSHSY, CDR2 SAAADI. This CDR3 contains 14 residues. The CDR3: CASSGLAGADTQYF. The CDR3 bases are TGCGCCAGCTCTGGACTAGCGGGGGCAGATACGCAGTATTTT.

The V gene is TRBV18, the J gene TRBJ2-5, with TRBD1 matching over 7 bases. The germline V gene encodes CDR1 KGHSH and CDR2 LQKENI. V shed 2 bases and J 2 bases; nucleotides not matched to a gene: 5. There are 15 residues in the CDR3. CDR3 protein: CASSPTRQGQETQYF. The CDR3 DNA reads as TGTGCCAGCTCACCAACACGACAGGGACAAGAGACCCAGTACTTC.